These 25 T cell receptor beta chains share one sample of origin, sequenced in a study of cytomegalovirus exposure and HLA in healthy donors. Primers included in the PCR were 60 Vbeta and 13 Jbeta primers. TCRdb keeps only in-frame clones here, not all; method: immunoSEQ multiplex PCR. The sample carries 130,000 or so clones, under 80% recorded once. Specimen: PBMCs. The receptors were gathered from a young man in good health and CMV-seropositive.

This clone has just a few counts. The V call is TRBV28, the J call TRBJ2-7; D might be TRBD1 (5 bases). The CDR3 covers 16 residues. Germline V gives CDR1 MDHEN, CDR2 SYDVKM. V was cut by 4 bases and J by 4 bases, with 20 bases left in between. In nucleotides, the CDR3 is TGTGCCAGCAGTTCCACGGGCCAGGGTGGGATGTACGAGCAGTACTTC. Translated, it gives CASSSTGQGGMYEQYF.

This sequence joins TRBV28 and TRBJ2-7; D ambiguous. V dropped 3 bases and J dropped 4 bases, with 13 bases sitting between them. The CDR3 extends over 14 amino acids. Looked up from germline, CDR1 is MDHEN and CDR2 is SYDVKM. DNA for the CDR3: TGTGCCAGCAGTTTGGGCAGGTATCGGTACGAGCAGTACTTC. This codes for CASSLGRYRYEQYF.

The gene calls are TRBV7-8 and TRBJ1-5; TRBD1 might be the D (6 bases). Trimming took off 2 bases at V and 5 bases at J, with 7 bases between the two ends. Germline V gives CDR1 SGHVS, CDR2 FQNEAQ. The CDR3 runs to 13 residues. The chain's CDR3 is CASSLRQDQPQHF. The CDR3 coding sequence is TGTGCCAGCAGCTTACGACAGGATCAGCCCCAGCATTTT. Complete variable domain (other parts from reference TRBV7-8 and TRBJ1-5): GAGVSQSPRYKVAKRGQDVALRCDPISGHVSLFWYQQALGQGPEFLTYFQNEAQLDKSGLPSDRFFAERPEGSVSTLKIQRTQQEDSAVYLCASSLRQDQPQHFGDGTRLSIL.

This clone was observed a few times. This rearrangement joins TRBV6-1 to TRBJ2-3, with 9 nucleotides matching TRBD2. Germline values: CDR1 MNHNS, CDR2 SASEGT. The trim removed 7 bases at V and 6 bases at J, leaving 8 bases unmatched. The CDR3 runs to 14 residues. The CDR3 DNA reads as TGTGCCAGCACCCAGGGGCGGGAGGGCGATACGCAGTATTTT. Translated, it gives CASTQGREGDTQYF.

This sequence joins TRBV10-3 and TRBJ2-2; possible D gene TRBD2, 5 bases. The V end lost 6 bases, the J end lost 2 bases, and 10 bases lay between the germline ends. This CDR3 contains 14 residues. The germline V gene encodes CDR1 ENHRY and CDR2 SYGVKD. The CDR3 sequence: CAISPGSNTGELFF. The CDR3 bases are TGTGCCATCAGCCCGGGATCAAACACCGGGGAGCTGTTTTTT.

The chain has TRBV29-1 and TRBJ2-5; 7 nucleotides align to TRBD2. Trimming took 7 bases from V and 5 from J; bases not matched to a gene: 7. The CDR3 is 12 amino acids. The germline V gene has CDR1 SQVTM and CDR2 ANQGSEA. The CDR3 sequence: CSGTTSSETQYF. The CDR3 DNA follows: TGCAGCGGAACGACTAGCTCGGAGACCCAGTACTTC.

The chain carries TRBV7-2 and TRBJ2-3; 7 positions match TRBD2. The V segment lost 1 base and the J segment 6 bases; nucleotides outside the gene matches: 4. The CDR3 has 14 residues. CDR1 is SGHTA and CDR2 is FQGNSA in the germline V gene. This CDR3 is CASSLGLAPDTQYF. DNA of the CDR3: TGTGCCAGCAGCTTAGGACTAGCCCCTGATACGCAGTATTTT.

V usage is TRBV19 and J usage is TRBJ2-2, with D possibly being TRBD2 (5 bases). Germline V CDR1 and CDR2: LNHDA, SQIVND (reference sequence). This CDR3 region has 15 residues. The V end lost 5 bases, the J end lost 4 bases, and 14 bases lay between the germline ends. The CDR3 coding sequence is TGTGCCAGTAGTCCCCGGTCGGGGTCCACCGGGGAGCTGTTTTTT. It codes for CASSPRSGSTGELFF. The variable domain in full, with the rest retrieved from reference TRBV19 and TRBJ2-2, is DGGITQSPKYLFRKEGQNVTLSCEQNLNHDAMYWYRQDPGQGLRLIYYSQIVNDFQKGDIAEGYSVSREKKESFPLTVTSAQKNPTAFYLCASSPRSGSTGELFFGEGSRLTVL.

This chain uses TRBV10-3 with TRBJ1-2, with no clear D. Germline V gene data show CDR1 as ENHRY and CDR2 as SYGVKD. The germline V and J ends were trimmed by 11 bases and 4 bases, with 11 bases remaining between them. CDR3 length equals 11 residues. In DNA form, the CDR3 reads TGTGCCTCCACCGCCGGCTATGGCTACACCTTC. Its translation: CASTAGYGYTF.

This clone showed up just once. The J gene is TRBJ1-6, the V gene TRBV6-6; 9 nucleotides line up with TRBD1. With 5 bases clipped from V and 6 bases from J, the junction kept 5 bases outside the gene matches. The CDR3 is made up of 15 amino acids. From germline, CDR1 is MNHNY and CDR2 SVGAGI (reference sequence). Here the CDR3 DNA reads TGTGCCAGCAGTCAACAGGGGGCCGGTAATTCACCCCTCCACTTT. Translating it yields CASSQQGAGNSPLHF.

The rearrangement uses TRBV4-1 and TRBJ1-5; 9 bases are shared with TRBD1. The CDR3 consists of 16 residues. V lost 4 bases, J lost 3 bases, and 7 bases stayed unmatched. Germline CDR1 is MGHRA and CDR2 is YSYEKL. The CDR3 is CASSRTGTGNNQPQHF. CDR3 in DNA: TGCGCCAGCAGCCGGACCGGGACAGGGAACAATCAGCCCCAGCATTTT.

V gene TRBV7-9 combines with J gene TRBJ2-7, with 7 bases matching TRBD2. The V and J ends lost 3 bases and 3 bases, in that order; junction bases with no gene match: 2. Germline V gives CDR1 SEHNR, CDR2 FQNEAQ (reference sequence). The CDR3 has 13 residues. The CDR3 protein is CASSFGGDYEQYF. CDR3 nucleotide sequence: TGTGCCAGCAGCTTTGGGGGGGACTACGAGCAGTACTTC.

This chain joins TRBV6-6 and TRBJ2-5; 8 nucleotides line up with TRBD1. The germline V gene encodes CDR1 MNHNY and CDR2 SVGAGI (reference sequence). The CDR3 has 15 residues. V lost 5 bases, J lost 1 base, and 6 bases stayed unmatched. The CDR3 DNA reads TGTGCCAGCAGTCCGCGGGACAGGCGCCAAGAGACCCAGTACTTC. This translates into CASSPRDRRQETQYF.

V usage is TRBV5-1 and J usage is TRBJ2-2; TRBD2 aligns across 7 bases. The CDR3 runs 15 residues. Losses at the gene ends were 0 bases for V and 4 bases for J; bases not matched to a gene: 3. Germline CDR1 and CDR2: SGHRS and YFSETQ. CDR3 residues: CASSLAGGSTGELFF. The CDR3 DNA follows: TGCGCCAGCAGCTTGGCGGGGGGAAGCACCGGGGAGCTGTTTTTT. The full variable domain, rest sourced from reference TRBV5-1 and TRBJ2-2, is KAGVTQTPRYLIKTRGQQVTLSCSPISGHRSVSWYQQTPGQGLQFLFEYFSETQRNKGNFPGRFSGRQFSNSRSEMNVSTLELGDSALYLCASSLAGGSTGELFFGEGSRLTVL.

The CDR3 region has the DNA TGTGCCAGCAGCTTAAACCCAAGCGGGGTGGAGACCCAGTACTTC. Its translation is CASSLNPSGVETQYF. V is TRBV13 and J is TRBJ2-5; 7 bases align to TRBD2. This CDR3 region has 15 residues. Germline V gives CDR1 PRHDT, CDR2 FYEKMQ (reference sequence). The trim removed 2 bases at V and 5 bases at J, leaving 8 bases unmatched.

This chain links TRBV2 with TRBJ2-5, with D tentatively TRBD1 (6 bases). Trimming took 8 bases from V and 1 from J, leaving 20 bases between them. This CDR3 contains 16 residues. Germline loops: CDR1 SNHLY, CDR2 FYNNEI. CDR3 in DNA: TGTGCCAGCGGCTACGGGAAACAAGGGGGCCAAGAGACCCAGTACTTC. Its protein is CASGYGKQGGQETQYF.

The chain is built from TRBV29-1 and TRBJ2-7; 11 bases are a match to TRBD1. The CDR3 totals 15 residues. The ends lost 7 bases at V and 2 bases at J; junction bases unmatched: 10. Germline loops: CDR1 SQVTM, CDR2 ANQGSEA. CDR3 in amino acids: CSARLGQGGPYEQYF. Here the CDR3 DNA reads TGCAGCGCCAGACTGGGACAGGGGGGTCCCTACGAGCAGTACTTC.

This chain connects TRBV19 to TRBJ2-3; D gene unclear. The CDR3 consists of 12 residues. CDR1 is LNHDA and CDR2 is SQIVND in the germline V gene (reference sequence). V shed 3 bases and J shed 6 bases, with 7 bases lying between them. This CDR3 is CASSIRRDTQYF. CDR3 sequence (DNA): TGTGCCAGTAGTATTCGCAGGGATACGCAGTATTTT.

CDR3 residues: CASSQGAGNEQFF. In nucleotides, the CDR3 is TGTGCCAGCAGCCAGGGGGCGGGGAATGAGCAGTTCTTC. The chain couples TRBV27 to TRBJ2-1; 8 nucleotides agree with TRBD1. V lost 6 bases to trimming and J lost 7 bases; unmatched junction nucleotides: 5. The germline CDR1 and CDR2 sequences are MNHEY and SMNVEV (reference sequence). CDR3 size: 13 residues.

This sequence joins TRBV9 and TRBJ2-7, with 8 bases fitting TRBD1. The CDR3 extends over 17 amino acids. The V segment lost 3 bases and the J segment 7 bases; nucleotides outside the gene matches: 18. Germline V gene data show CDR1 as SGDLS and CDR2 as YYNGEE. CDR3 sequence reads: CASSARTGFTLPEEQYF. In DNA form, the CDR3 reads TGTGCCAGCAGCGCCCGGACAGGGTTTACCCTCCCGGAGGAGCAGTACTTC. The full variable domain, with the rest looked up from reference TRBV9 and TRBJ2-7, is DSGVTQTPKHLITATGQRVTLRCSPRSGDLSVYWYQQSLDQGLQFLIQYYNGEERAKGNILERFSAQQFPDLHSELNLSSLELGDSALYFCASSARTGFTLPEEQYFGPGTRLTVT.

The J gene is TRBJ2-1, the V gene TRBV5-4, with 7 bases identical to TRBD2. The germline V gene encodes CDR1 SGHNT and CDR2 YYREEE (reference sequence). The CDR3 is 15 residues long. J gave up 10 bases and V 4 bases, and 14 bases lay outside the gene matches. The CDR3 loop reads CASSQNLQRGWEQFF. DNA for the CDR3: TGTGCCAGCAGCCAAAACCTCCAGCGGGGTTGGGAGCAGTTCTTC.

V usage is TRBV4-3 and J usage is TRBJ2-7; 7 nucleotides align to TRBD2. CDR3 length equals 17 residues. From germline, CDR1 is LGHNA and CDR2 YSLEER. V was pared by 0 bases and J by 3 bases, with 11 bases of the junction left unmatched. The CDR3 loop reads CASSQDWGGSGGYEQYF. In nucleotides, the CDR3 is TGCGCCAGCAGCCAAGATTGGGGAGGGAGCGGTGGCTACGAGCAGTACTTC.

This chain connects TRBV19 to TRBJ1-6; tentative D call: TRBD1 (6 bases). Germline values: CDR1 LNHDA, CDR2 SQIVND (reference sequence). The CDR3 covers 14 residues. V was pared by 1 base and J by 7 bases, with 8 bases between. The chain's CDR3 is CASSIGTGNSPLHF. CDR3 in DNA: TGTGCCAGTAGTATAGGTACAGGGAATTCACCCCTCCACTTT.

This sequence joins TRBV6-5 and TRBJ1-1; D uncertain. Germline-derived CDR1 and CDR2 are MNHEY and SVGAGI. V lost 5 bases and J 10 bases, leaving 11 bases between the germline ends. The CDR3 is made up of 11 amino acids. CDR3 bases: TGTGCCAGCAGTAATCTCTTGCGAGCTTTCTTT. It encodes CASSNLLRAFF.

Remarks on this clone: This sample also contains other DNA sequences that code for the same CDR3. V gene TRBV7-9 combines with J gene TRBJ2-2; perhaps TRBD1 as D (6 bases). Per the germline V gene, CDR1 is SEHNR and CDR2 is FQNEAQ (reference sequence). V was clipped by 5 bases and J by 4 bases, with 8 bases between them. This CDR3 spans 13 amino acids. CDR3 protein: CASSLQGTGELFF. The CDR3 nucleotides read TGTGCCAGCAGCCTACAGGGCACCGGGGAGCTGTTTTTT.